Sequencing of this T cell receptor (beta chain) was carried out in a study of cytomegalovirus exposure and HLA in healthy donors. Germline CDR1 is GTSNPN and CDR2 is SVGIG (reference sequence). This CDR3 is 13 amino acids long. A word on this clone: Its ends do not fully match the called genes, so a read error is possible.

The primer mix had 60 Vbeta and 13 Jbeta primers. Clones were sequenced by immunoSEQ multiplex PCR, and TCRdb holds only the in-frame ones, with some missing. The sample yields 40,000 or so clones, of which the top ten take up approximately 2.9%. The sequence was obtained from a woman aged 25-40 years in good health and CMV-seropositive. The material sequenced was PBMCs. The chain carries TRBV30 and TRBJ2-1, with D perhaps matching TRBD2 (5 bases). This CDR3 reads CAWTNKAGNRYLF. The DNA for the CDR3 is TGTGCCTGGACAAATAAAGCCGGGAATCGATACCTCTTC.